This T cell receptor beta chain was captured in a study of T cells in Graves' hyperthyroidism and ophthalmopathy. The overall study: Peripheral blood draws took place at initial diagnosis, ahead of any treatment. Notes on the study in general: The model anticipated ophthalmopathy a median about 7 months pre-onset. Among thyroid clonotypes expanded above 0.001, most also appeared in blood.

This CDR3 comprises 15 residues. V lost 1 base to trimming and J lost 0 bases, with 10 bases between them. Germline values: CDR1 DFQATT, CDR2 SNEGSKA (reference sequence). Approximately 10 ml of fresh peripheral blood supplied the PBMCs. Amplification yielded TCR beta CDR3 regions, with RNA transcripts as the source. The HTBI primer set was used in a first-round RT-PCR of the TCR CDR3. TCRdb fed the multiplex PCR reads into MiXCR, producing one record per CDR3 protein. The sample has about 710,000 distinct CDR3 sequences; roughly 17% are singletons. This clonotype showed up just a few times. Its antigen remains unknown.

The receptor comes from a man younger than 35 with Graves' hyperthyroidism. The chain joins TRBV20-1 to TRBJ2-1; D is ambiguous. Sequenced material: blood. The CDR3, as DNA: TGCAGTGCTAGAGTCCTCCCGAGCTCCTACAATGAGCAGTTCTTC. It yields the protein CSARVLPSSYNEQFF.